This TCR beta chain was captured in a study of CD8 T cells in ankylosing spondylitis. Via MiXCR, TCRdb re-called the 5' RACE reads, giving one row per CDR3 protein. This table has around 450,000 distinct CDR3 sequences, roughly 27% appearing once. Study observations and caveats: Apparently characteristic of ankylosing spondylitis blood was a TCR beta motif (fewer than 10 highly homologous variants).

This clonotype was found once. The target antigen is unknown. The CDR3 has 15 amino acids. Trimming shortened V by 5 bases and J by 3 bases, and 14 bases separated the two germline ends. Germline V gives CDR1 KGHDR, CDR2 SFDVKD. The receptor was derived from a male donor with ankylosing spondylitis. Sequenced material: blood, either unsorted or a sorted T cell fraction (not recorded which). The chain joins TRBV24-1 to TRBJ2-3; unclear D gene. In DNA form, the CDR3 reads TGTGCCACCAGTGCCGCAAGGATGGGAACAGATACGCAGTATTTT. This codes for CATSAARMGTDTQYF.